Listed below are T cell receptor beta chains from one sample, sequenced in a study of shared clonotypes between healthy human individuals. Generated by immunoSEQ multiplex PCR, the TCRdb table keeps only in-frame clones and is missing some. Counted here are over a million clones, approximately 96% occurring once; the ten biggest clones make up roughly 1.2%. Material: naive CD4+ T cells sorted from blood. The receptors shown here come from a man under 40 in good health. The CDR3 runs from the conserved cysteine through the conserved F or W. A D gene is named only where the DNA matches it firmly. Size is omitted from some rows. Given values are once, few, many or a class for expanded clones.

TRBV28	.	TRBJ1-4	.	TGTGCCAGCAGTTTTGGGGCCGGGTCATATGAAAAACTGTTTTTT	CASSFGAGSYEKLFF
TRBV19	.	TRBJ1-2	.	TGTGCCAGTAGTATACGAGGAGAACCGACAGCTGGCTACACCTTC	CASSIRGEPTAGYTF
TRBV9	.	TRBJ1-5	.	TGTGCCAGCAGCGTAGGTGGGGTTAGCAATCAGCCCCAGCATTTT	CASSVGGVSNQPQHF
TRBV5-1	.	TRBJ2-1	TRBD2	TGCGCCAGCAGCTTGGCCGGGACTAGCGGGAGTAATAATGAGCAGTTCTTC	CASSLAGTSGSNNEQFF
TRBV11-2	.	TRBJ2-1	TRBD1	TGTGCCAGCAGCTACGACAGGGGGCGCATCAATGAGCAGTTCTTC	CASSYDRGRINEQFF
TRBV5-1	once	TRBJ1-2	TRBD1	TGCGCCAGCAGCCCGAACTCCGGGACAGGGGCTATCTATGGCTACACCTTC	CASSPNSGTGAIYGYTF
TRBV4-1	.	TRBJ2-1	.	TGCGCCAGCGCACGAACGGGGTTGCAGTTCTTC	CASARTGLQFF
TRBV29-1	.	TRBJ2-7	.	TGCAGCGTTGGGACTACCAGCCCCTACGAGCAGTACTTC	CSVGTTSPYEQYF
TRBV9	.	TRBJ2-3	.	TGTGCCAGCAGCGTCTCCCCGGCCCAACCTGGCACAGATACGCAGTATTTT	CASSVSPAQPGTDTQYF
TRBV27	.	TRBJ2-1	TRBD2	TGTGCCAGCAGTTTATCTAGAGCGGGAGCCTACAATGAGCAGTTCTTC	CASSLSRAGAYNEQFF
TRBV28	.	TRBJ1-1	TRBD1	TGTGCCAGCGACAGGGGGCTGGTCACTGAAGCTTTCTTT	CASDRGLVTEAFF
TRBV9	.	TRBJ2-7	.	TGTGCCAGCAGCGCGGGGGGGACAGGTCCCTACGAGCAGTACTTC	CASSAGGTGPYEQYF
TRBV10-1	.	TRBJ2-3	.	TGCGCCAGCAGTGAGTCCGCTAGCTGGAGCACAGATACGCAGTATTTT	CASSESASWSTDTQYF
TRBV4-3	.	TRBJ2-2	.	TGCGCCAGCAGCCAAGTTAGCTCCGGGGAGCTGTTTTTT	CASSQVSSGELFF
TRBV5-6	.	TRBJ2-3	.	TGTGCCAGCAGTCCACGAGCCGTAGCGACGCTCGATACGCAGTATTTT	CASSPRAVATLDTQYF
TRBV2	.	TRBJ2-1	TRBD2	TGTGCCAGCAGGACTAGCGCATCATACAATGAGCAGTTCTTC	CASRTSASYNEQFF
TRBV7-9	.	TRBJ2-3	TRBD2	TGTGCCAGCAGCACGGGGCTAGCGGGAGGAGATACGCAGTATTTT	CASSTGLAGGDTQYF
TRBV9	.	TRBJ2-3	.	TGTGCCAGCAGCGTAGAAGATTGGGGATACCATACGCAGTATTTT	CASSVEDWGYHTQYF
TRBV28	.	TRBJ1-2	TRBD1	TGTGCCAGCAGTTTATATCAAGGCAGGGGGGTCTATGGCTACACCTTC	CASSLYQGRGVYGYTF
TRBV7-2	.	TRBJ1-1	.	TGTGCCAGCAGCTTCCCAGAGGGTCGGAGACGGGCTTTCTTT	CASSFPEGRRRAFF
TRBV5-4	.	TRBJ2-2	TRBD1	TGTGCCAGCAGCTCTCAGGGGGCGCCCGGGGAGCTGTTTTTT	CASSSQGAPGELFF
TRBV4-3	.	TRBJ2-3	TRBD1	TGCGCCAGCAGCCATGCTCCCGGGACAGGGGGTAAAGATACGCAGTATTTT	CASSHAPGTGGKDTQYF
TRBV7-2	.	TRBJ2-4	TRBD2	TGTGCCAGCAGCTTAGAGGTAGCGGGAATAAACATTCAGTACTTC	CASSLEVAGINIQYF
TRBV6-1	once	TRBJ2-3	.	TGTGCCAGCAGTGGGGGCTTTTTACACACAGATACGCAGTATTTT	CASSGGFLHTDTQYF
TRBV18	.	TRBJ2-3	TRBD2	TGTGCCAGCTCACCCGGGGGGACAGATACGCAGTATTTT	CASSPGGTDTQYF
TRBV15	once	TRBJ2-7	.	TGTGCCACCAGCAGAGCAAATTACGAGCAGTACTTC	CATSRANYEQYF
TRBV2	.	TRBJ2-7	TRBD2	TGTGCCAGCAGTACCGGGGCCCTAGCGGGTTCCTACGAGCAGTACTTC	CASSTGALAGSYEQYF
TRBV5-1	.	TRBJ2-1	.	TGCGCCAGCAGCTTGGGGGCAGGGGATGAGCAGTTCTTC	CASSLGAGDEQFF
TRBV7-8	.	TRBJ1-5	TRBD1	TGTGCCAGCAGACGGGACAGGGTTTCTAATCAGCCCCAGCATTTT	CASRRDRVSNQPQHF
TRBV6-1	.	TRBJ2-7	.	TGTGCCAGCAGTGAGATCTACGAGCAGTACTTC	CASSEIYEQYF
TRBV5-5	.	TRBJ2-5	.	TGTGCCAGCAGCCCGTTTGGAGGAGGGGGGCGCGGGGAGACCCAGTACTTC	CASSPFGGGGRGETQYF
TRBV9	.	TRBJ2-4	.	TGTGCCAGCAGCGTAGGCGTAGCCAAAAACATTCAGTACTTC	CASSVGVAKNIQYF
TRBV5-1	few	TRBJ1-4	TRBD1	TGCGCCAGCAGCTCGGGACAGGGGAATGAAAAACTGTTTTTT	CASSSGQGNEKLFF
TRBV28	.	TRBJ1-2	.	TGTGCCAGCAGTTTTAGGGGTCAGCCCTATGGCTACACCTTC	CASSFRGQPYGYTF
TRBV9	.	TRBJ2-2	TRBD2	TGTGCCAGCAGCAGCGGGGGACACCCCGGGGAGCTGTTTTTT	CASSSGGHPGELFF
TRBV18	.	TRBJ2-2	.	TGTGCCAGCTCGCACAAGCAGGGGATTCCTGGGGAGCTGTTTTTT	CASSHKQGIPGELFF
TRBV11-3	.	TRBJ2-5	TRBD1	TGTGCCAGCAGCTCCCCGGGACAGGGAGAGACCCAGTACTTC	CASSSPGQGETQYF
TRBV5-1	.	TRBJ2-1	TRBD1	TGCGCCAGCAGCTTAATTCCAGGGGGCGGGAATGAGCAGTTCTTC	CASSLIPGGGNEQFF
TRBV28	.	TRBJ2-7	.	TGTGCCAGCCATCTCAGCGGCTCCTACGAGCAGTACTTC	CASHLSGSYEQYF
TRBV19	.	TRBJ2-6	TRBD1	TGTGCCAGTAGGGTGTTTGGACAGGGTACTGGGGCCAACGTCCTGACTTTC	CASRVFGQGTGANVLTF
TRBV6-6	.	TRBJ2-7	TRBD1	TGTGCCAGCAGTACCCGACAGGGGGCTTCCTACGAGCAGTACTTC	CASSTRQGASYEQYF
TRBV7-9	.	TRBJ2-3	TRBD2	TGTGCCAGCAGAAAGCGGGAGTTGGGGAAAGATACGCAGTATTTT	CASRKRELGKDTQYF
TRBV5-1	once	TRBJ1-5	TRBD1	TGCGCCAGCAGCTTGGCCGCAGGGGGTCAGCCCCAGCATTTT	CASSLAAGGQPQHF
TRBV9	.	TRBJ2-3	.	TGTGCCAGCAGCGTGGGAAGCACAGATACGCAGTATTTT	CASSVGSTDTQYF
TRBV10-3	.	TRBJ2-1	.	TGTGCCATCAGTGACCCCCAGGGTTCCTACAATGAGCAGTTCTTC	CAISDPQGSYNEQFF
TRBV5-4	.	TRBJ1-2	.	TGTGCCAGCAGTGGTGGAGGAGGCCCCGAGGTGGGCTACACCTTC	CASSGGGGPEVGYTF
TRBV5-1	.	TRBJ1-5	.	TGCGCCAGCAGCTTAGACAGTTATAGCAATCAGCCCCAGCATTTT	CASSLDSYSNQPQHF
TRBV5-6	.	TRBJ2-2	.	TGTGCCAGCAGCTTGGCTAGCGCCACCGGGGAGCTGTTTTTT	CASSLASATGELFF
TRBV7-2	.	TRBJ2-2	.	TGTGCCAGCAGCCTAGGGACTTCCACCGGGGAGCTGTTTTTT	CASSLGTSTGELFF
TRBV11-3	once	TRBJ2-2	.	TGTGCCAGCAGCCTTGGGGACACCGGGGAGCTGTTTTTT	CASSLGDTGELFF
TRBV28	.	TRBJ2-1	.	TGTGCCAGCAGTTTATCAGGGGAGCAGTTCTTC	CASSLSGEQFF
TRBV9	once	TRBJ2-3	.	TGTGCCAGCAGCGTTAGGATCGGGGTGAGCACAGATACGCAGTATTTT	CASSVRIGVSTDTQYF
TRBV9	.	TRBJ2-5	TRBD2	TGTGCCAGCAGCAACCCTAGCGGCCCATTAGGAGAGACCCAGTACTTC	CASSNPSGPLGETQYF